These 27 T cell receptor beta chains were all obtained from the same sample, sequenced in a study of T cells in Graves' hyperthyroidism and ophthalmopathy. Regions amplified from RNA transcripts were the TCR beta CDR3 regions. First-round RT-PCR targeting the TCR CDR3 was performed with the HTBI primer set. MiXCR, applied by TCRdb to the multiplex PCR reads, yields one record per CDR3 protein. The sample has a few hundred thousand distinct CDR3 sequences; approximately 14% are singletons. Source material: blood. The receptors shown here come from a woman aged 30 to 39 with Graves' ophthalmopathy.

The chain carries TRBV14 and TRBJ1-2; 8 bases agree with TRBD1. Trimming at V came to 2 bases and at J to 8 bases, leaving 19 bases not matched to a gene. This CDR3 spans 18 amino acids. The V gene's germline CDR1 is SGHDN and CDR2 FVKESK. This CDR3 is CASSQTGAFNRGYRGYTF. In DNA form, the CDR3 reads TGTGCCAGCAGCCAAACGGGAGCGTTCAACAGGGGGTACAGGGGCTACACCTTC.

The table lists this clonotype with many counts. The chain links TRBV29-1 to TRBJ2-5; tentative D call: TRBD2 (6 bases). The CDR3 length is 13 residues. With 8 bases removed from V and 9 bases from J, the gap between germline ends came to 22 bases. Germline values: CDR1 SQVTM, CDR2 ANQGSEA. The CDR3 DNA sequence: TGCAGCACCTCGCGGGACGCCGGTTGGTCCCAGTACTTC. Encoded protein: CSTSRDAGWSQYF. The full variable domain, rest sourced from reference TRBV29-1 and TRBJ2-5, is SAVISQKPSRDICQRGTSLTIQCQVDSQVTMMFWYRQQPGQSLTLIATANQGSEATYESGFVIDKFPISRPNLTFSTLTVSNMSPEDSSIYLCSTSRDAGWSQYFGPGTRLLVL.

Ten or more counts support this clonotype. The chain uses TRBV20-1 and TRBJ2-7, with TRBD2 identical over 11 bases. In germline, CDR1 is DFQATT, CDR2 SNEGSKA (reference sequence). The CDR3 contains 16 residues. The trim removed 5 bases at V and 5 bases at J, leaving 14 bases unmatched. The CDR3, as DNA: TGCAGTGCTGGGACCCTAGCGGGGGGTTTTTATGACGAGCAGTACTTC. Translation: CSAGTLAGGFYDEQYF.

In its sample, this clonotype was seen many times. This sequence joins TRBV15 and TRBJ2-6; D remains unclear. The CDR3 is 16 amino acids. V lost 0 bases and J lost 3, with 9 bases in between. Germline V gene sequence: CDR1 LNHNV, CDR2 YYDKDF (reference sequence). The CDR3 DNA reads TGTGCCACCAGCAGAGATCAGGTCGGTGGGGCCAACGTCCTGACTTTC. It codes for CATSRDQVGGANVLTF.

This clonotype was seen at least ten times. The gene calls are TRBV7-2 and TRBJ2-5; D gene uncertain. The CDR3 has 13 residues. The germline V gene encodes CDR1 SGHTA and CDR2 FQGNSA. Between the trimmed V and J ends, which lost 0 bases and 3 bases, there was a span of 5 bases. In nucleotides, the CDR3 is TGTGCCAGCAGCTTAGCGGCGGAAGAGACCCAGTACTTC. Translating gives CASSLAAEETQYF.

This clonotype turned up a few times. The genes are TRBV19 and TRBJ1-1; D is possibly TRBD1 (6 bases). The germline gives CDR1 LNHDA, CDR2 SQIVND (reference sequence). V was trimmed by 7 bases and J by 1 base, leaving 16 bases between them. The CDR3 extends over 15 amino acids. CDR3 amino acids: CASNDRSISNTEAFF. The CDR3 region has the DNA TGTGCCAGTAACGACAGGAGTATTTCGAACACTGAAGCTTTCTTT.

V gene TRBV30 combines with J gene TRBJ1-6; D gene unclear. This CDR3 comprises 13 residues. V shed 1 base and J shed 3 bases, with 4 bases lying between them. Per germline, CDR1 GTSNPN and CDR2 SVGIG (reference sequence). The CDR3 sequence is CAWSGFYNSPLHF. CDR3 bases: TGTGCCTGGAGTGGCTTCTATAATTCACCCCTCCACTTT.

This clonotype was counted many times. The chain recombines TRBV30 with TRBJ1-3; no reliable D call. This CDR3 region has 15 residues. CDR1 is GTSNPN and CDR2 is SVGIG in the germline V gene (reference sequence). V shed 2 bases and J shed 0 bases, with 11 bases lying between them. The CDR3 DNA sequence: TGTGCCTGGAGTTTCACGGGGTCCTCTGGAAACACCATATATTTT. This gives the protein CAWSFTGSSGNTIYF.

The sample holds many counts of this clonotype. J is TRBJ2-2 and V is TRBV6-6, with a weak D call TRBD1 (6 bases). Germline values: CDR1 MNHNY, CDR2 SVGAGI (reference sequence). The CDR3 has 13 amino acids. V was clipped by 2 bases and J by 6 bases, with 7 bases between them. DNA of the CDR3: TGTGCCAGCAGTTACACAGGGTCCGGGGAGCTGTTTTTT. The encoded protein is CASSYTGSGELFF.

This clonotype appeared many times. The chain links TRBV30 to TRBJ1-2; D not certain. Trimming took 2 bases from V and 5 from J, leaving 6 bases between them. Germline V CDR1 and CDR2: GTSNPN, SVGIG (reference sequence). This CDR3 is 11 amino acids long. CDR3 bases: TGTGCCTGGAGTCTTTCGTATGGCTACACCTTC. It yields the protein CAWSLSYGYTF.

About this clonotype itself: This may arise from a read error, as a much more abundant clone is one base away. The chain employs TRBV6-6 and TRBJ1-5; possibly TRBD1 for D (6 bases). CDR3 size: 15 residues. Germline V gives CDR1 MNHNY, CDR2 SVGAGI (reference sequence). CDR3 residues: CASSYSGGGNQPRHF. The DNA for the CDR3 is TGTGCCAGCAGTTACTCAGGGGGTGGCAATCAGCCCCGGCATTTT.

Notes on this clonotype: This could be a read error, since a much larger clone is one nucleotide away. The chain couples TRBV27 to TRBJ2-7, with D tentatively TRBD1 (6 bases). V lost 2 bases to trimming and J lost 4 bases, with 12 bases between them. CDR3 size: 14 residues. From germline, CDR1 is MNHEY and CDR2 SMNVEV (reference sequence). The CDR3 loop reads CASSLVGTGYEQYF. Here the CDR3 DNA reads TGTGCCAGCAGTTTAGTTGGAACAGGGTACGAGCAGTACTTC.

J is TRBJ2-7 and V is TRBV6-1, with D possibly matching TRBD1 (6 bases). CDR3 length: 14 amino acids. The V and J ends lost 6 bases and 7 bases respectively, with 19 bases between them. Per the germline V gene, CDR1 is MNHNS and CDR2 is SASEGT. The CDR3, as DNA: TGTGCCAGCAGACCCCCAGGGGCCCTTCGGGAGCAGTACTTC. Protein sequence: CASRPPGALREQYF.

This clonotype has a count of ten or more. J is TRBJ2-7 and V is TRBV24-1, with 9 nucleotides matching TRBD1. Germline V CDR1 and CDR2: KGHDR, SFDVKD. The CDR3 extends over 16 amino acids. V shed 2 bases, J shed 4 bases, and the junction held 8 bases outside the gene matches. The CDR3 region is CATSDSGQGHLYEQYF. The DNA for the CDR3 is TGTGCCACCAGTGATTCCGGACAGGGGCACCTATACGAGCAGTACTTC.

This clonotype was found many times. This sequence joins TRBV24-1 and TRBJ2-3; 11 nucleotides match TRBD2. Germline trimming cut 4 bases from V and 4 bases from J; bases unmatched to any gene: 6. The CDR3 consists of 16 residues. Looked up from germline, CDR1 is KGHDR and CDR2 is SFDVKD. The CDR3 spells CATSDLSGGAPDTQYF. The CDR3 nucleotides read TGTGCCACCAGTGACCTTAGCGGGGGGGCCCCAGATACGCAGTATTTT.

This clonotype was seen repeatedly, ten times or more. J is TRBJ1-2 and V is TRBV11-3, with D possibly TRBD1 on 5 matching bases. Trimming stripped 5 bases from V and 4 bases from J, with 11 bases between. The CDR3 runs to 13 residues. Germline V CDR1 and CDR2: SGHNT, YENEEA. The CDR3 DNA reads as TGTGCCAGCAGCGTCGGGGACCTCTATGGCTACACCTTC. Residues: CASSVGDLYGYTF.

At least ten counts were recorded for this clonotype. The V gene is TRBV18, the J gene TRBJ2-7; D is possibly TRBD1 or TRBD2 (5 bases each). The CDR3 consists of 16 residues. Per the germline V gene, CDR1 is KGHSH and CDR2 is LQKENI. Trimming pared 6 bases from V and 3 bases from J, leaving 21 bases between. Written as DNA, the CDR3 is TGTGCCAGCTCGCCCTCCGGGCCCTTGAGGGGCTACGAGCAGTACTTC. It yields the protein CASSPSGPLRGYEQYF.

The table lists this clonotype with many counts. V gene TRBV27 combines with J gene TRBJ1-1, with D possibly matching TRBD1 (6 bases). Germline CDR1 reads MNHEY; CDR2 reads SMNVEV (reference sequence). The ends were cut back, 5 bases at V and 2 bases at J, with 21 bases in the middle. There are 17 residues in the CDR3. The CDR3 reads CASSVRTAAILNTEAFF. The CDR3 nucleotides read TGTGCCAGCAGTGTAAGGACAGCGGCCATATTAAACACTGAAGCTTTCTTT.

Ten or more counts support this clonotype. This rearrangement joins TRBV12-3 or TRBV12-4 to TRBJ1-5; 7 nucleotides align to TRBD1. CDR3 size: 14 residues. V shed 7 bases and J 4 bases; nucleotides not matched to a gene: 7. This chain's CDR3 is CASTLGQQNQPQHF. The CDR3 bases are TGTGCCAGCACCCTGGGACAGCAAAATCAGCCCCAGCATTTT.

The rearrangement links TRBV12-5 to TRBJ2-3, with TRBD1 as a possible D gene (5 bases). Germline CDR1 is LGHNT and CDR2 is FRNRAP. V was shortened by 0 bases and J by 0 bases, with 10 bases between the two germline ends. The CDR3 runs 16 residues. CDR3 sequence reads: CASGLVQDSSTDTQYF. The CDR3 region has the DNA TGTGCTAGTGGTTTGGTACAGGATTCTAGCACAGATACGCAGTATTTT.

This clonotype was picked up many times. The chain links TRBV6-5 to TRBJ1-2; no clear D. This CDR3 has 15 amino acids. V was pared by 0 bases and J by 4 bases, with 12 bases between. Germline CDR1 MNHEY, CDR2 SVGAGI. The CDR3 DNA follows: TGTGCCAGCAGTTACTCCGGCACAGTGGGCTATGGCTACACCTTC. It is translated as CASSYSGTVGYGYTF.

V usage is TRBV29-1 and J usage is TRBJ2-1; a possible D gene is TRBD2 (6 bases). The CDR3 runs to 12 residues. CDR1 and CDR2 from the germline V gene are SQVTM and ANQGSEA. Trimming removed 5 bases from V and 10 bases from J, with 15 bases in between. CDR3 bases: TGCAGCGTTCGAGGAGGGGTTGGGGAGCAGTTCTTC. This codes for CSVRGGVGEQFF.

The sample holds many counts of this clonotype. The chain recombines TRBV18 with TRBJ2-3, with TRBD1 matching 9 bases. Trimming took 0 bases from V and 6 from J; bases not matched to a gene: 4. CDR3 length: 15 amino acids. CDR1 is KGHSH, CDR2 LQKENI, per germline. The CDR3 region has the DNA TGTGCCAGCTCACCACCGGGACAGGGTAGGGATACGCAGTATTTT. Translated, it gives CASSPPGQGRDTQYF.

This chain joins TRBV7-9 and TRBJ2-3, with 8 bases lining up with TRBD1. The CDR3 covers 18 residues. The germline V gene encodes CDR1 SEHNR and CDR2 FQNEAQ (reference sequence). V dropped 5 bases and J dropped 0; count of bases not matched to a gene: 13. CDR3 DNA: TGTGCCAGCAGCGGCGGACAGGGAGGCCGTACTAGCACAGATACGCAGTATTTT. It is translated as CASSGGQGGRTSTDTQYF.

This clonotype was seen a handful of times. The chain couples TRBV10-3 to TRBJ2-4; the match to TRBD1 covers 7 bases. CDR1 is ENHRY, CDR2 SYGVKD, per germline. There are 18 residues in the CDR3. Trimming at V came to 0 bases and at J to 1 base, leaving 9 bases not matched to a gene. CDR3 coding DNA: TGTGCCATCAGTGAGTCCCACAGGGGAAATAGGGCCAAAAACATTCAGTACTTC. It encodes CAISESHRGNRAKNIQYF.

This clonotype was observed at least ten times. The chain carries TRBV7-2 and TRBJ1-2, with TRBD1 matching 7 bases. The CDR3 has 14 amino acids. The junction had 6 bases not matched to a gene; V was cut back by 4 bases and J by 4 bases. Germline loops: CDR1 SGHTA, CDR2 FQGNSA. The CDR3 region has the DNA TGTGCCAGCAGCTCGGACAGGATAGGCTATGGCTACACCTTC. This codes for CASSSDRIGYGYTF.

A note on this clonotype: One base away lies a much larger clone, so this may be a sequencing read error. This chain joins TRBV20-1 and TRBJ2-2, with no clear D. The CDR3 is 13 residues long. The V and J ends lost 3 bases and 5 bases respectively, with 10 bases between them. CDR1 and CDR2 from the germline V gene are DFQATT and SNEGSKA (reference sequence). The CDR3: CSASSLITGELFF. In nucleotides, the CDR3 is TGCAGTGCTAGCTCCCTCATAACCGGGGAGCTGTTTTTT.